This T cell receptor beta chain was captured in a study of shared clonotypes between healthy human individuals (dated by TCRdb to about 2020). Notes on the research overall: Two women and three men aged 18 to 49 years were included in the cohort. The study deeply sequenced blood TCR repertoires of about 5 healthy adults to estimate repertoire size and the extent of clonotype sharing between individuals. Leukapheresis yielded between about 0.8 and 8.9 billion PBMCs per donor. Different laboratories and diverse techniques were used to prepare libraries and sequence TCR repertoires, to increase sequencing depth and limit assay-specific biases. For each donor, three plates each were used for CD4 naive and CD4 memory, two plates were used for CD8 naive, and one plate was used for CD8 memory. Here is what the overall study found, with its caveats: Sampling was restricted to blood, and TCR repertoires in tissues likely differ from the TCR repertoires found in blood. Pairwise subsampling indicated that sequencing depth was expected to affect the degree of clonotype sharing among donors. Naive subsets generally had larger estimated clonotype richness than memory subsets. When a few donors were compared, the shared fraction of clonotypes was around 5% for naive CD4, approximately 3.5% for naive CD8, more than 2% for memory CD4, and 0.35% to 0.5% for memory CD8. Because the study included a small number of donors, the genetic and exposure-history diversity represented was limited. Higher generation probabilities were observed for clonotypes shared by all four sorted-subset donors than for non-shared clonotypes. Incomplete sequencing was indicated by rarefaction of sorted-subset datasets, despite the large sequencing depth.

Note on this clone: No antigen is known for it. No much larger clonotype is one base removed from it; base qualities were not supplied.

Using the deep immunoSEQ assay, TCR CDR3 regions were amplified from genomic DNA by multiplex PCR. Extracted genomic DNA from each cell subset was distributed evenly across all wells of several immunoSEQ 96-well plates, and each plate was treated as a replicate. For sorted subsets, each replicate PCR was loaded with around 200 ng genomic DNA, equivalent to 25,000 to 30,000 T cell genomes. Purified libraries were measured with a Qubit 3.0 fluorometer, size-checked on a Bioanalyzer 2100, and measured again with the KAPA Library Quantification kit. A separate single-read 150-cycle Illumina NextSeq 550 flow cell was used to sequence each immunoSEQ 96-well plate. Per the original workflow: Because the immunoSEQ output held only junctional sequences and lacked quality scores, the filtering could not match the filtering applied to full-length reads. To assign V/J genes and CDR3, sequences were annotated against IMGT germline references using PyIR, a Python wrapper for IgBLAST v1.9. Reads were filtered out if the reads had weak V/J assignments (E-value above 1e-6), no CDR3, stop codons, out-of-frame junctions, or ambiguous translated residues. V3J clonotypes were defined by identical inferred V gene, J gene, and CDR3 amino acid sequence. Percentage overlap between repertoires was computed as shared unique clonotypes divided by the size of the smaller repertoire. Three approaches were used to assess repertoire richness: RTK rarefaction, the Chao1 estimator, and Recon v2.1 estimates of unobserved clonotypes. For all TCRbeta clonotypes obtained by the gDNA method from a handful of donors, generation probabilities were computed with OLGA. The table was pulled from immuneACCESS by TCRdb, which kept in-frame rearrangements only. Such tables lose some clones; where checked, under half of the loss comes from unresolved V genes, and the rest has no known cause. From that table come the V and J calls and clone size; the DNA was used to work out D and trimming. The sample table records roughly 2.5 million clones; more than 90% of these occur just once. The top ten clones comprise around 0.15% of the sample.

Healthy HIV-negative adults with no recently reported acute infections or vaccinations were included as donors. Only Caucasian adults living in Nashville, Tennessee, USA were represented among the donors. CD4+ T cells were enriched by magnetic negative selection; naive cells were then positively selected on CD45RA, and the negative fraction formed the memory subset. Blood was collected by leukapheresis, and PBMCs were isolated by Ficoll-Histopaque density gradient centrifugation and then cryopreserved in liquid nitrogen vapor phase. Analytical flow cytometry was used to check the purity and quantity of every magnetically sorted T cell population. Genomic DNA was isolated from each sorted fraction and quantified by UV absorbance on a Nanodrop 2000c. The origin of this receptor is a man between 18 and 35 years old in good health. Sequences were obtained from naive CD4+ T cells sorted from blood. The meaning of the sample's cell subset or site label: CD45RA+ positively selected.

The encoded CDR3 is CASRLLHTEAFF. The sequenced DNA is TGTGCAAGTCGCTTATTACACACTGAAGCTTTCTTT. Rearrangement joined TRBV12-2 to TRBJ1-1. TRBV12-2 is recorded as a pseudogene. The CDR3 numbers 12 residues from cysteine through phenylalanine. Only the CDR3 DNA is retained, 36 bases long and in frame from the first base.